These 28 T cell receptor beta chains came from one sample sequenced in a study of T-cell memory formation after mild COVID-19. TCRdb called the 5' RACE reads again in MiXCR, with one record for every CDR3 protein. The sample consists of about 110,000 distinct CDR3 sequences, approximately 15% of them appearing once. Specimen: PBMCs or a T cell subset sorted from them (not recorded which). The receptors stem from a man aged 18 to 30 who had mild COVID-19 (a few samples of this study predate the infection). Cell type and time point are not known.

J is TRBJ2-3 and V is TRBV7-3, with 11 bases that match TRBD1. Germline values: CDR1 SGHTA, CDR2 FQGTGA. Trimming removed 5 bases from V and 5 bases from J; junction bases left unmatched: 3. The CDR3 sequence is 14 residues long. CDR3 in amino acids: CASSPGQGGDTQYF. DNA for the CDR3: TGTGCCAGCAGCCCGGGACAGGGGGGAGATACGCAGTATTTT. Looking up the rest from reference TRBV7-3 and TRBJ2-3 gives the full variable domain: GAGVSQTPSNKVTEKGKYVELRCDPISGHTALYWYRQSLGQGPEFLIYFQGTGAADDSGLPNDRFFAVRPEGSVSTLKIQRTERGDSAVYLCASSPGQGGDTQYFGPGTRLTVL.

This clonotype was observed many times. This chain joins TRBV5-1 and TRBJ2-7, with D uncertain. Per germline, CDR1 SGHRS and CDR2 YFSETQ. The CDR3 loop spans 13 amino acids. V dropped 5 bases and J dropped 2 bases, with 11 bases sitting between them. The CDR3 nucleotides read TGCGCCAGCAGACATGAATCAACCTACGAGCAGTACTTC. This codes for CASRHESTYEQYF. The full variable domain, its missing parts supplied by reference TRBV5-1 and TRBJ2-7, is KAGVTQTPRYLIKTRGQQVTLSCSPISGHRSVSWYQQTPGQGLQFLFEYFSETQRNKGNFPGRFSGRQFSNSRSEMNVSTLELGDSALYLCASRHESTYEQYFGPGTRLTVT.

The chain couples TRBV6-2 or TRBV6-3 to TRBJ1-2, with D possibly TRBD1 on 6 matching bases. The V gene lost 5 bases and the J gene lost 4 bases, with 20 bases spanning the gap. The CDR3 runs 16 residues. Germline V lookup: CDR1 MNHEY, CDR2 SVGEGT. CDR3 sequence: CASSLETGLPVYGYTF. The CDR3 DNA follows: TGTGCCAGCAGTCTAGAGACAGGCCTCCCCGTCTATGGCTACACCTTC.

The rearrangement links TRBV4-3 to TRBJ2-2; no firm D call. The CDR3 contains 13 residues. Germline values: CDR1 LGHNA, CDR2 YSLEER. Trimming took off 9 bases at V and 5 bases at J, with 13 bases between the two ends. CDR3 DNA: TGCGCCAGTTCCCATTTGACGACCGGGGAGCTGTTTTTT. This translates into CASSHLTTGELFF.

This clonotype has a handful of counts. The chain links TRBV10-3 to TRBJ2-6; 8 bases match TRBD1. The length of the CDR3 is 14 residues. The trim removed 8 bases at V and 2 bases at J, leaving 2 bases unmatched. CDR1 ENHRY and CDR2 SYGVKD come from the germline V gene. CDR3 protein: CAIPGGAGANVLTF. The CDR3 DNA follows: TGTGCCATCCCAGGGGGCGCTGGGGCCAACGTCCTGACTTTC.

The chain has TRBV27 and TRBJ2-1, with D perhaps TRBD1 or TRBD2 (5 bases each). Germline CDR1 and CDR2: MNHEY and SMNVEV (reference sequence). V lost 6 bases and J lost 5, with 17 bases in between. CDR3 size: 15 residues. CDR3 nucleotide sequence: TGTGCCAGCAGACTCAATATCGGGGACCACAATGAGCAGTTCTTC. Its protein product is CASRLNIGDHNEQFF.

This sequence joins TRBV6-5 and TRBJ2-3; D could derive from TRBD1 or TRBD2 (6 bases each). The CDR3 length is 13 residues. The V end lost 0 bases, the J end lost 10 bases, and 11 bases lay between the germline ends. The germline V gene encodes CDR1 MNHEY and CDR2 SVGAGI. The chain's CDR3 is CASSYSGGWSQYF. The CDR3 coding sequence is TGTGCCAGCAGTTACTCCGGGGGCTGGTCGCAGTATTTT.

The chain combines TRBV6-1 with TRBJ2-1; either TRBD1 or TRBD2 may supply D (5 bases each). V lost 3 bases, J lost 5 bases, and 8 bases lay in between. The length of the CDR3 is 13 residues. Germline V lookup: CDR1 MNHNS, CDR2 SASEGT. CDR3 DNA: TGTGCCAGCAGTGAGGGGACCAACAATGAGCAGTTCTTC. As protein: CASSEGTNNEQFF.

This clonotype was seen ten or more times. This chain joins TRBV7-9 and TRBJ1-5; D is uncertain. Per the germline V gene, CDR1 is SEHNR and CDR2 is FQNEAQ (reference sequence). CDR3 length: 12 amino acids. Trimming shortened V by 4 bases and J by 4 bases, and 5 bases separated the two germline ends. The CDR3 DNA follows: TGTGCCAGCAGCTCCCCTAATCAGCCCCAGCATTTT. Its protein is CASSSPNQPQHF.

A few counts support this clonotype. The chain is built from TRBV11-2 and TRBJ1-3; 7 positions agree with TRBD1. CDR1 and CDR2 (germline): SGHAT, FQNNGV. The CDR3 totals 14 residues. The J segment lost 1 base and the V segment lost 8 bases, leaving 5 bases of the junction unmatched. The DNA of the CDR3 is TGTGCCAGCCGACAGGGTTCTTCTGGAAACACCATATATTTT. Residues: CASRQGSSGNTIYF.

At least ten counts were recorded for this clonotype. The rearrangement uses TRBV4-3 and TRBJ2-4; D may correspond to TRBD1 or TRBD2 (5 bases each). This CDR3 is 17 amino acids long. Deletions cut 3 bases from V and 5 bases from J, with 20 bases between. Germline V CDR1 and CDR2: LGHNA, YSLEER. CDR3 DNA sequence: TGCGCCAGCAGCCATCATCGAGGAAGGGGACGGGAAAACATTCAGTACTTC. The encoded protein is CASSHHRGRGRENIQYF.

The table lists this clonotype with many counts. This rearrangement joins TRBV6-2 or TRBV6-3 to TRBJ2-7; 8 positions match TRBD1. V dropped 2 bases and J dropped 4; count of bases not matched to a gene: 7. The CDR3 is made up of 15 amino acids. Germline CDR1 MNHEY, CDR2 SVGEGT. CDR3 DNA: TGTGCCAGCAGTTACGGCATCCAGGGGGCTTACGAGCAGTACTTC. Encoded protein: CASSYGIQGAYEQYF.

The rearrangement links TRBV4-3 to TRBJ2-7; D may be TRBD1 (5 bases). Per germline, CDR1 LGHNA and CDR2 YSLEER. This CDR3 is 16 amino acids long. V was cut by 0 bases and J by 2 bases, with 14 bases left in between. In DNA, the CDR3 is TGCGCCAGCAGCCAAGATTCAGGGATTGAGGCCTACGAGCAGTACTTC. Its protein is CASSQDSGIEAYEQYF.

This clonotype was recorded a few times. CDR3 nucleotides: TGCAGTGCTAGAGTGGGGGTAGCGGGGTTCTCAGATACGCAGTATTTT. This codes for CSARVGVAGFSDTQYF. The chain has TRBV20-1 and TRBJ2-3; TRBD2 matches at 8 bases. The CDR3 is 16 amino acids. The junction had 10 bases not matched to a gene; V was cut back by 1 base and J by 4 bases. The germline gives CDR1 DFQATT, CDR2 SNEGSKA (reference sequence).

The V call is TRBV4-1, the J call TRBJ1-5; D possibly corresponds to TRBD1 (5 bases). The CDR3 spans 17 residues. Trimming took off 1 base at V and 1 base at J, with 14 bases between the two ends. The germline V gene encodes CDR1 MGHRA and CDR2 YSYEKL. CDR3: CASSQGAGRGSNQPQHF. CDR3 DNA: TGCGCCAGCAGCCAAGGGGCGGGACGGGGGAGCAATCAGCCCCAGCATTTT.

The CDR3: CASSVGSEGDTQYF. The CDR3 DNA reads as TGTGCCAGCAGCGTCGGATCTGAAGGGGATACGCAGTATTTT. The chain combines TRBV9 with TRBJ2-3; D call uncertain. Germline V gene lookup returns CDR1 SGDLS and CDR2 YYNGEE. The CDR3 runs to 14 residues. V gave up 2 bases and J gave up 6 bases, with 13 bases separating them.

This chain links TRBV19 with TRBJ2-3; D is perhaps TRBD2 (6 bases). V lost 3 bases and J 4 bases, leaving 14 bases between the germline ends. The CDR3 consists of 15 residues. Germline lookup yields CDR1 LNHDA and CDR2 SQIVND (reference sequence). CDR3 loop: CASSITGRGADTQYF. CDR3 bases: TGTGCCAGTAGTATTACAGGACGCGGGGCAGATACGCAGTATTTT. The full variable domain, in which reference TRBV19 and TRBJ2-3 provide the parts outside the CDR3, is DGGITQSPKYLFRKEGQNVTLSCEQNLNHDAMYWYRQDPGQGLRLIYYSQIVNDFQKGDIAEGYSVSREKKESFPLTVTSAQKNPTAFYLCASSITGRGADTQYFGPGTRLTVL.

There are a few counts of this clonotype. V gene TRBV7-9 combines with J gene TRBJ2-1, with 12 positions matching TRBD2. V was pared by 5 bases and J by 6 bases, with 8 bases of the junction left unmatched. Germline lookup yields CDR1 SEHNR and CDR2 FQNEAQ (reference sequence). The CDR3 spans 16 residues. Here the CDR3 DNA reads TGTGCCAGCAGCAACCTAGCGGGGGGGCCCCCCAATGAGCAGTTCTTC. Its translation: CASSNLAGGPPNEQFF.

The CDR3 loop is CASSSDPYSPLHF. The CDR3 DNA follows: TGTGCCAGCAGTTCCGATCCCTATTCACCCCTCCACTTT. V and J are TRBV6-5 and TRBJ1-6; D remains unclear. Germline lookup yields CDR1 MNHEY and CDR2 SVGAGI. The germline V and J ends were trimmed by 4 bases and 8 bases, with 9 bases remaining between them. The CDR3 runs to 13 residues.

This clonotype came up a few times. V and J are TRBV10-3 and TRBJ2-2, with D unresolved. This CDR3 is 14 amino acids long. V lost 5 bases, J lost 1 base, and 8 bases lay in between. Germline CDR1 and CDR2: ENHRY and SYGVKD. As DNA, the CDR3 is TGTGCCATCAGTCTGGCAGAGAACACCGGGGAGCTGTTTTTT. It yields the protein CAISLAENTGELFF.

The J gene is TRBJ2-2, the V gene TRBV12-3 or TRBV12-4; D call uncertain. The CDR3 has 13 residues. The V end was cut by 5 bases, the J end by 0 bases, with 4 bases between. The CDR3 DNA sequence: TGTGCCAGCAGTAACCCGAACACCGGGGAGCTGTTTTTT. The encoded protein is CASSNPNTGELFF.

The chain uses TRBV5-5 and TRBJ2-5; no definite D call. The length of the CDR3 is 15 residues. Trimming removed 1 base at V and 2 bases at J, with 12 bases between. The germline V gene has CDR1 SGHKS and CDR2 YYEKEE (reference sequence). In DNA form, the CDR3 reads TGTGCCAGCAGCTTGTTCAGGTTCCTACAAGAGACCCAGTACTTC. Protein sequence: CASSLFRFLQETQYF.

A few counts support this clonotype. The rearrangement joins TRBV7-9 to TRBJ2-7; weak D call: TRBD2 (6 bases). From germline, CDR1 is SEHNR and CDR2 FQNEAQ (reference sequence). The CDR3 is 13 residues long. Trimming took off 6 bases at V and 4 bases at J, with 13 bases between the two ends. Written as DNA, the CDR3 is TGTGCCAGCAGTCCAGCTAGCGCATACGAGCAGTACTTC. Its translation is CASSPASAYEQYF.

This clonotype has a count of ten or more. The chain recombines TRBV5-1 with TRBJ2-3, with a weak D call TRBD2 (5 bases). Germline loops: CDR1 SGHRS, CDR2 YFSETQ. This CDR3 has 15 amino acids. V was clipped by 0 bases and J by 2 bases, with 10 bases between them. This CDR3 reads CASSLEGENTDTQYF. CDR3 nucleotide sequence: TGCGCCAGCAGCTTGGAGGGAGAGAACACAGATACGCAGTATTTT. The whole variable domain, remainder taken from reference TRBV5-1 and TRBJ2-3, is KAGVTQTPRYLIKTRGQQVTLSCSPISGHRSVSWYQQTPGQGLQFLFEYFSETQRNKGNFPGRFSGRQFSNSRSEMNVSTLELGDSALYLCASSLEGENTDTQYFGPGTRLTVL.

This clonotype was observed many times. The V gene is TRBV7-3, the J gene TRBJ2-3; D uncertain. The CDR3 covers 11 residues. CDR1 and CDR2 from the germline V gene are SGHTA and FQGTGA. Trimming removed 2 bases from V and 4 bases from J, with 1 base in between. The CDR3, as DNA: TGTGCCAGCAGCTTAGCAGATACGCAGTATTTT. Translation: CASSLADTQYF.

The rearrangement joins TRBV27 to TRBJ2-7, with D perhaps matching TRBD1 (5 bases). The CDR3 is 15 amino acids. CDR1 and CDR2 from the germline V gene are MNHEY and SMNVEV (reference sequence). The V end lost 5 bases, the J end lost 0 bases, and 14 bases lay between the germline ends. CDR3 DNA: TGTGCCAGCAGTGTGTTACCAGGGAACTCCTACGAGCAGTACTTC. It specifies CASSVLPGNSYEQYF.

This clonotype has more than one count but fewer than ten. The chain uses TRBV24-1 and TRBJ2-2, with D possibly matching TRBD2 (5 bases). This CDR3 contains 14 residues. Germline V lookup: CDR1 KGHDR, CDR2 SFDVKD. V lost 0 bases to trimming and J lost 6 bases, with 7 bases between them. CDR3 sequence: CATSDLSGSGELFF. The CDR3 nucleotides read TGTGCCACCAGTGATTTGAGCGGTTCCGGGGAGCTGTTTTTT.

The sample holds many counts of this clonotype. The rearrangement links TRBV6-2 or TRBV6-3 to TRBJ2-4; 7 nucleotides agree with TRBD1. The junction had 7 bases not matched to a gene; V was cut back by 2 bases and J by 3 bases. This CDR3 contains 16 residues. Germline CDR1 MNHEY, CDR2 SVGEGT. The CDR3 DNA sequence: TGTGCCAGCAGTTACATCGGGACAGCCGACAAAAACATTCAGTACTTC. It yields the protein CASSYIGTADKNIQYF.